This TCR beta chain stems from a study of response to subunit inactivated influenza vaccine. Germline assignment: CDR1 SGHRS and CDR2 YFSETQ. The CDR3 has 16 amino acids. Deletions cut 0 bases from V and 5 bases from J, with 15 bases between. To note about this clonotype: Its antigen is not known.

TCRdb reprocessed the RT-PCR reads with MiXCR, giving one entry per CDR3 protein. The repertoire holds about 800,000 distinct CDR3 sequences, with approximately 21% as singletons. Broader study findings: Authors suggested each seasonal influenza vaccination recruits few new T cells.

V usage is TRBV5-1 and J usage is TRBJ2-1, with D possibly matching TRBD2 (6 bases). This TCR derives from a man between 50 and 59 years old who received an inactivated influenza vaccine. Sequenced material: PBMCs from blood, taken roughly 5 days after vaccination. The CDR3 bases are TGCGCCAGCAGCTTGGTTGACGGGGGAGTGGACAATGAGCAGTTCTTC. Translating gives CASSLVDGGVDNEQFF.